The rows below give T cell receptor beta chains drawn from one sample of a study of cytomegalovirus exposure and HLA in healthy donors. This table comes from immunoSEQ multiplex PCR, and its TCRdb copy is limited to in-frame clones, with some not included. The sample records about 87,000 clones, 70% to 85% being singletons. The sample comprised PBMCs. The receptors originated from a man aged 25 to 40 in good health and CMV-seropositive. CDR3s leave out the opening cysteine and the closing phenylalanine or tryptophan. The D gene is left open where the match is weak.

CDR3aa: ASSDRDSGTDTQY
j_gene: TRBJ2-3
v_gene: TRBV28
d_gene: NA

CDR3aa: ASSLRTGGTGETQY
j_gene: TRBJ2-5
v_gene: TRBV5-4
d_gene: TRBD1

CDR3aa: ASFRSGRPNTEAF
j_gene: TRBJ1-1
v_gene: TRBV28
d_gene: NA

CDR3aa: ASSSEVSRGYEQY
j_gene: TRBJ2-7
v_gene: TRBV5-1
d_gene: NA

CDR3aa: ACLGAVT
j_gene: TRBJ1-2
v_gene: TRBV30
d_gene: NA

CDR3aa: ASSRTPSGLSTDTQY
j_gene: TRBJ2-3
v_gene: TRBV14
d_gene: TRBD2

CDR3aa: ASSIEKEAGNTIY
j_gene: TRBJ1-3
v_gene: TRBV19
d_gene: NA

CDR3aa: ASSIRGATGGFIDTEAF
j_gene: TRBJ1-1
v_gene: TRBV19
d_gene: TRBD1

CDR3aa: ASSQDPGNEQY
j_gene: TRBJ2-7
v_gene: TRBV4-2
d_gene: NA

CDR3aa: ASSVAPAYEQY
j_gene: TRBJ2-7
v_gene: TRBV9
d_gene: NA

CDR3aa: ASSSQGADTEAF
j_gene: TRBJ1-1
v_gene: TRBV18
d_gene: TRBD1

CDR3aa: ASSQRVGSGDNEQF
j_gene: TRBJ2-1
v_gene: TRBV4-2
d_gene: NA

CDR3aa: ASSQPGDTFRLF
j_gene: TRBJ1-4
v_gene: TRBV4-2
d_gene: NA

CDR3aa: AIQAATGATYEQY
j_gene: TRBJ2-7
v_gene: TRBV10-3
d_gene: TRBD1